The rows below give T cell receptor beta chains drawn from one sample of a study of cytomegalovirus exposure and HLA in healthy donors. Libraries were prepared by immunoSEQ multiplex PCR; TCRdb keeps only in-frame clonotypes and omits some of them. This sample has about 110,000 clones, with about 79% found just once. The source material was PBMCs. These receptors came from a man in his forties or fifties in good health and CMV-seropositive. The CDR3 runs from the conserved cysteine through the conserved F or W. The order of the fields is J gene, clone size, V gene, D gene, CDR3 DNA, CDR3 protein. The D gene is left open where the match is weak. Clone size is given for some rows only: seen once, a few or many times, or a class if the clone is expanded.

TRBJ1-2	-	TRBV6-1	-	TGTGCCAGCAGTGCCCGGGACACGGATCTGTTGAGCTACACCTTC	CASSARDTDLLSYTF
TRBJ2-1	-	TRBV19	TRBD2	TGTGCCAGTACCTCGGGACTAGCGGGAGGCTATTTCGCCTACAATGAGCAGTTCTTC	CASTSGLAGGYFAYNEQFF
TRBJ2-7	-	TRBV4-1	TRBD1	TGCGCCAGCAGCCAAGGGGTACCGGGACAGGGGAACTACGAGCAGTACTTC	CASSQGVPGQGNYEQYF
TRBJ1-3	-	TRBV29-1	TRBD1	TGCAGCGGCTGGGGACAGGGGGACACCATATATTTT	CSGWGQGDTIYF
TRBJ1-1	-	TRBV29-1	-	TGCAGCGTTGTGTTTAGTACTGAAGCTTTCTTT	CSVVFSTEAFF
TRBJ1-2	once	TRBV10-3	TRBD1	TGTGCCATCAACGGAAACAGGGGCATGGGCTACACCTTC	CAINGNRGMGYTF
TRBJ1-4	once	TRBV19	-	TGTGCCAGTAGTACGTCACGGAATGAAAAACTGTTTTTT	CASSTSRNEKLFF
TRBJ1-6	-	TRBV27	TRBD1	TGTGCCAGCAGTTTTACGGCCAGGGGGTTTTCCCGATATAATTCACCCCTCCACTTT	CASSFTARGFSRYNSPLHF
TRBJ2-7	-	TRBV11-2	TRBD2	TGTGCCAGCAGCTTCGGCGGGAGAGTCTCCTACGAGCAGTACTTC	CASSFGGRVSYEQYF
TRBJ1-4	-	TRBV7-9	TRBD1	TGTTCCAGCAGCGACAACCGGGACAGGGGTAATGAAAAACTGTTTTTT	CSSSDNRDRGNEKLFF
TRBJ2-1	-	TRBV19	TRBD2	TGTGCCAGTAGTATTTCCGGGACTAGCGGGGGTGAGCAGTTCTTC	CASSISGTSGGEQFF
TRBJ2-7	-	TRBV6-5	-	TGTGCCAGCAGTTTTTCGGTATCCTACGAGCAGTACTTC	CASSFSVSYEQYF
TRBJ1-1	few	TRBV5-1	TRBD1	TGCGCCAGCAGCCCCTCCTCCGGGACAGGGGTCTCATGGAACACTGAAGCTTTCTTT	CASSPSSGTGVSWNTEAFF
TRBJ1-2	once	TRBV28	TRBD1	TGTGCCAGCAGTAGGCCGGGACAGGTGGTGGGCTACACCTTC	CASSRPGQVVGYTF
TRBJ2-6	-	TRBV19	TRBD1	TGTGCCAGTAGCACCTCGCCGGGACAGATCCTTCTCTCTGGGGCCAACGGCCTGACTTTC	CASSTSPGQILLSGANGLTF
TRBJ2-2	-	TRBV19	TRBD1	TGTGCCAGTGCTGACAGGGTGGACACCGGGGAGCTGTTTTTT	CASADRVDTGELFF
TRBJ2-7	few	TRBV21-1	-	TGTGCCAGCAGCAGGAGCTACGAGCAGTACTTC	CASSRSYEQYF
TRBJ2-3	-	TRBV5-6	TRBD2	TGTGCCAGCAGCCCGGGACTAGGAAGCACAGATACGCAGTATTTT	CASSPGLGSTDTQYF
TRBJ2-5	-	TRBV5-1	TRBD1	TGCGCCAGCAGTCCAGGGGGCATCCAAGAGACCCAGTACTTC	CASSPGGIQETQYF
TRBJ2-3	-	TRBV19	TRBD2	TGTGCCATTGGGACTAGCGCCCAAGATACGCAGTATTTT	CAIGTSAQDTQYF
TRBJ2-7	few	TRBV5-1	TRBD2	TGCGCCAGCAGGGAGACTAGCGGGTCCTACGAGCAGTACTTC	CASRETSGSYEQYF
TRBJ2-2	-	TRBV10-3	TRBD2	TGTGCCATCAGTGTACTAGCGGGGGCCACCGGGGAGCTGTTTTTT	CAISVLAGATGELFF
TRBJ2-3	-	TRBV5-1	-	TGCGCCAGCAGCGGCGGGATCCACGGTAGCACAGATACGCAGTATTTT	CASSGGIHGSTDTQYF
TRBJ2-7	once	TRBV5-1	-	TGCGCCAGCAGCGCTGAATACGAGCAGTACTTC	CASSAEYEQYF
TRBJ2-2	once	TRBV6-1	-	TGTGCCAGCAGTGAAGGTATCGGGTACACCGGGGAGCTGTTTTTT	CASSEGIGYTGELFF
TRBJ1-5	once	TRBV10-3	TRBD1	TGTGCCATCCACCCAGGGACAGGGGGCTTAAATCAGCCCCAGCATTTT	CAIHPGTGGLNQPQHF
TRBJ2-7	-	TRBV6-1	TRBD1	TGTGCCAGCAGTGGCGGCTGGGACAGGGGCTACTACGAGCAGTACTTC	CASSGGWDRGYYEQYF
TRBJ1-3	few	TRBV7-8	TRBD1	TGTGCCAGCACTCAGGGACAGGGGGCAGCTGGAAACACCATATATTTT	CASTQGQGAAGNTIYF
TRBJ1-1	-	TRBV4-2	-	TGTGCCAGCAGCCCAAAAGAAATCCTAAACACTGAAGCTTTCTTT	CASSPKEILNTEAFF
TRBJ2-7	-	TRBV9	TRBD1	TGTGCCAGCAGCCAATTCGCCGGGACAGGGGAAAAAGAGCAGTACTTC	CASSQFAGTGEKEQYF
TRBJ1-2	-	TRBV10-3	TRBD1	TGTGCCATCAGTGAGTCGGAGGGGGACAGGGGTGGCTACACCTTC	CAISESEGDRGGYTF
TRBJ2-5	-	TRBV5-1	-	TGCGCCAGCAGCTTGGGGAGGGATGAGACCCAGTACTTC	CASSLGRDETQYF
TRBJ2-1	few	TRBV5-6	TRBD2	TGTGCCAGCAGCCCAGGACTAGCGGGAGGTTATCAGAATGAGCAGTTCTTC	CASSPGLAGGYQNEQFF
TRBJ2-1	-	TRBV5-4	TRBD2	TGTGCCAGCAGCCGGGGGGGGGAAGAATACAATGAGCAGTTCTTC	CASSRGGEEYNEQFF
TRBJ2-7	-	TRBV2	-	TGTGCCAGCAGTGCGGAGGGCCCTTCATACGAGCAGTACTTC	CASSAEGPSYEQYF
TRBJ2-3	-	TRBV7-3	TRBD2	TGTGCCAGCAGCTCCCAAGGCGGGAGGGCGTATGATACGCAGTATTTT	CASSSQGGRAYDTQYF
TRBJ2-2	-	TRBV4-1	-	TGCGCCAGCAGCCACCTGCCCGGAAAAGGGGGGGGCGGAGGAGCCGGGGAGCTGTTTTTT	CASSHLPGKGGGGGAGELFF
TRBJ1-2	-	TRBV7-2	-	TGTGCCAGCAGCTTAGATTCCACAGGAAACTATGGCTACACCTTC	CASSLDSTGNYGYTF